Listed below are T cell receptor beta chains from one sample, sequenced in a study of OX40 agonist ivuxolimab in advanced cancers. The table came from immunoSEQ multiplex PCR; TCRdb's copy has only in-frame clones and leaves some out. The profile shows about 25,000 clones, around 81% of them singletons. The sequencing here drew on CD4+ or CD8+ T cells sorted from blood, taken in a trial of the OX40 agonist ivuxolimab. All receptors derive from an adult with an advanced solid tumor such as melanoma, head and neck, liver or kidney cancer. Both conserved end residues are part of each CDR3. Fields, in order: V gene, J gene, D gene, clone size, CDR3 DNA, CDR3 protein. The D gene is left open where the match is weak. Rows give clone size only sometimes, using once, few, many, or a class for an expanded clone.

v_call: TRBV14
j_call: TRBJ2-7
d_call: NA
clone_size: NA
cdr3_nt: TGTGCCAGCAGCCAAGCTGGTTTTCAGGCCTACGAGCAGTACTTC
cdr3_aa: CASSQAGFQAYEQYF

v_call: TRBV7-9
j_call: TRBJ1-4
d_call: NA
clone_size: NA
cdr3_nt: TGTGCCAGCAGCCCCAGCTGGCAGGGTATGACTGAAAAACTGTTTTTT
cdr3_aa: CASSPSWQGMTEKLFF

v_call: TRBV6-1
j_call: TRBJ2-7
d_call: NA
clone_size: NA
cdr3_nt: TGTGCCAGCTGGCGGGGATACTCCTACGAGCAGTACTTC
cdr3_aa: CASWRGYSYEQYF

v_call: TRBV5-6
j_call: TRBJ2-7
d_call: TRBD1
clone_size: NA
cdr3_nt: TGTGCCAGCAGCAAGACAGGGGGACTCAACGAGCAGTACTTC
cdr3_aa: CASSKTGGLNEQYF

v_call: TRBV5-1
j_call: TRBJ2-7
d_call: NA
clone_size: NA
cdr3_nt: TGCGCCAGCAGCTTGCGGGACGAGCAGTACTTC
cdr3_aa: CASSLRDEQYF

v_call: TRBV6-1
j_call: TRBJ2-7
d_call: TRBD1
clone_size: NA
cdr3_nt: TGTGCCAGCAGTGTGGGACAGGATACTTCCTACGAGCAGTACTTC
cdr3_aa: CASSVGQDTSYEQYF

v_call: TRBV19
j_call: TRBJ2-7
d_call: TRBD1
clone_size: NA
cdr3_nt: TGTGCCAGTAGTATAGGACAGGGTCTCGAGCAGTACTTC
cdr3_aa: CASSIGQGLEQYF

v_call: TRBV7-9
j_call: TRBJ2-4
d_call: NA
clone_size: NA
cdr3_nt: TGTGCCAGCAGCCCCACCTTCCCCGGGGGCAAAAACATTCAGTACTTC
cdr3_aa: CASSPTFPGGKNIQYF

v_call: TRBV4-2
j_call: TRBJ2-5
d_call: TRBD2
clone_size: once
cdr3_nt: TGTGCCAGCAGCCAGCCGGGACTAGAGGAGACCCAGTACTTC
cdr3_aa: CASSQPGLEETQYF

v_call: TRBV6-4
j_call: TRBJ1-5
d_call: NA
clone_size: NA
cdr3_nt: TGTGCCAGCAGTCAACAGCCCGAGAATCAGCCCCAGCATTTT
cdr3_aa: CASSQQPENQPQHF

v_call: TRBV10-3
j_call: TRBJ2-7
d_call: NA
clone_size: NA
cdr3_nt: TGTGCCACCATGAACTACGAGCAGTACTTC
cdr3_aa: CATMNYEQYF

v_call: TRBV29-1
j_call: TRBJ1-2
d_call: NA
clone_size: NA
cdr3_nt: TGCAGCGTTGAAGATCTAAGGGACTTGGACTATGGCTACACCTTC
cdr3_aa: CSVEDLRDLDYGYTF

v_call: TRBV7-9
j_call: TRBJ2-1
d_call: TRBD2
clone_size: NA
cdr3_nt: TGTGCCAGCAGCTTAATAGGGCTAGCGGGCTCCTACAATGAGCAGTTCTTC
cdr3_aa: CASSLIGLAGSYNEQFF

v_call: TRBV27
j_call: TRBJ2-3
d_call: TRBD2
clone_size: NA
cdr3_nt: TGTGCCAGCAGTCCCCGGACTAGCGGCACAGATACGCAGTATTTT
cdr3_aa: CASSPRTSGTDTQYF

v_call: TRBV9
j_call: TRBJ2-5
d_call: NA
clone_size: NA
cdr3_nt: TGTGCCAGCAGCCGACATCGAGGGCAGACCCAGTACTTC
cdr3_aa: CASSRHRGQTQYF

v_call: TRBV5-6
j_call: TRBJ1-1
d_call: NA
clone_size: NA
cdr3_nt: TGTGCCAGCAGCACTGCGGGCTGGGAAACTGAAGCTTTCTTT
cdr3_aa: CASSTAGWETEAFF

v_call: TRBV11-2
j_call: TRBJ2-7
d_call: NA
clone_size: NA
cdr3_nt: TGTGCCAGCGGCTCCCCCCCCTACGAGCAGTACTTC
cdr3_aa: CASGSPPYEQYF

v_call: TRBV7-9
j_call: TRBJ2-2
d_call: TRBD2
clone_size: NA
cdr3_nt: TGTGCCAGCAGCTTAAATCTAGCGGGGGGGAGCACCGGGGAGCTGTTTTTT
cdr3_aa: CASSLNLAGGSTGELFF

v_call: TRBV27
j_call: TRBJ1-4
d_call: NA
clone_size: NA
cdr3_nt: TGTGCCAGCAGTTTCGGACGGCAAATGGGAAAACTGTTTTTT
cdr3_aa: CASSFGRQMGKLFF

v_call: TRBV6-5
j_call: TRBJ1-2
d_call: NA
clone_size: NA
cdr3_nt: TGTGCCAGCAGTTACTTAACGGCTAACTATGGCTACACCTTC
cdr3_aa: CASSYLTANYGYTF

v_call: TRBV4-2
j_call: TRBJ2-1
d_call: TRBD2
clone_size: NA
cdr3_nt: TGTGCCAGCAGCCAAGATTTACGGCGGGAGGGCCGATCCTACAATGAGCAGTTCTTC
cdr3_aa: CASSQDLRREGRSYNEQFF

v_call: TRBV11-2
j_call: TRBJ2-7
d_call: TRBD1
clone_size: NA
cdr3_nt: TGTGCCAGCAGCACAGGGACAGGGTGGGAGCAGTACTTC
cdr3_aa: CASSTGTGWEQYF

v_call: TRBV29-1
j_call: TRBJ1-5
d_call: NA
clone_size: once
cdr3_nt: TGCAGCGTTGTAACAGCTGATGATAGCAATCAGCCCCAGCATTTT
cdr3_aa: CSVVTADDSNQPQHF

v_call: TRBV6-5
j_call: TRBJ1-1
d_call: NA
clone_size: NA
cdr3_nt: TGTGCCAGCCTACAGGGTATGAACACTGAAGCTTTCTTT
cdr3_aa: CASLQGMNTEAFF

v_call: TRBV9
j_call: TRBJ2-3
d_call: NA
clone_size: NA
cdr3_nt: TGTGCCAGCAGCGTAGAAACAGTTCAAGATACGCAGTATTTT
cdr3_aa: CASSVETVQDTQYF

v_call: TRBV11-2
j_call: TRBJ2-3
d_call: NA
clone_size: NA
cdr3_nt: TGTGCCAGCAGAAGATTCGGGGGGCCCACAGATACGCAGTATTTT
cdr3_aa: CASRRFGGPTDTQYF

v_call: TRBV15
j_call: TRBJ2-2
d_call: NA
clone_size: once
cdr3_nt: TGTGCCACCAGCACTCTGGGGGGACGCGGGGAGCTGTTTTTT
cdr3_aa: CATSTLGGRGELFF

v_call: TRBV7-6
j_call: TRBJ2-1
d_call: NA
clone_size: NA
cdr3_nt: TGTGCCAGCAGTTCAGGCTACAATGAGCAGTTCTTC
cdr3_aa: CASSSGYNEQFF

v_call: TRBV7-9
j_call: TRBJ2-1
d_call: NA
clone_size: NA
cdr3_nt: TGTGCCAGCAGCCCCAGGCAGGAGCAGTTCTTC
cdr3_aa: CASSPRQEQFF

v_call: TRBV7-8
j_call: TRBJ1-2
d_call: NA
clone_size: NA
cdr3_nt: TGTGCCAGCAGCCACTGGGGGGCGGAATATGGCTACACCTTC
cdr3_aa: CASSHWGAEYGYTF

v_call: TRBV11-2
j_call: TRBJ2-1
d_call: TRBD1
clone_size: NA
cdr3_nt: TGTGCCAGCAGCATCGGGACAGGGGGCATGTCCTACAATGAGCAGTTCTTC
cdr3_aa: CASSIGTGGMSYNEQFF

v_call: TRBV29-1
j_call: TRBJ1-1
d_call: TRBD1
clone_size: NA
cdr3_nt: TGCAGCGCTCCTGCGGGGACAGGGGGTAATACAGAAGCTTTCTTT
cdr3_aa: CSAPAGTGGNTEAFF

v_call: TRBV7-7
j_call: TRBJ2-7
d_call: NA
clone_size: NA
cdr3_nt: TGTGCCAGCAGCCCACCGGGACGCGAGGAGCAGTACTTC
cdr3_aa: CASSPPGREEQYF

v_call: TRBV9
j_call: TRBJ2-7
d_call: NA
clone_size: NA
cdr3_nt: TGTGCCAGCAGCGTAGGTCACGGCTCCTACGAGCAGTACTTC
cdr3_aa: CASSVGHGSYEQYF

v_call: TRBV9
j_call: TRBJ2-1
d_call: NA
clone_size: NA
cdr3_nt: TGTGCCAGCAGCGGCCGAGGGGGACGGAATTACAATGAGCAGTTCTTC
cdr3_aa: CASSGRGGRNYNEQFF

v_call: TRBV2
j_call: TRBJ2-1
d_call: TRBD2
clone_size: NA
cdr3_nt: TGTGCCAGCAGTGAACGTTCTAGAACTAGCGGGAGTAATGAGCAGTTCTTC
cdr3_aa: CASSERSRTSGSNEQFF

v_call: TRBV28
j_call: TRBJ2-1
d_call: TRBD2
clone_size: NA
cdr3_nt: TGTGCCAGCAGTTTTCTAGCGGGGGTTAACAATGAGCAGTTCTTC
cdr3_aa: CASSFLAGVNNEQFF

v_call: TRBV2
j_call: TRBJ2-3
d_call: TRBD2
clone_size: NA
cdr3_nt: TGTGCCAACGTCTTAGCGGGAGAGAGCACAGATACGCAGTATTTT
cdr3_aa: CANVLAGESTDTQYF

v_call: TRBV29-1
j_call: TRBJ1-2
d_call: NA
clone_size: few
cdr3_nt: TGCAGCGTTGAACTAGGCGACTATGGCTACACCTTC
cdr3_aa: CSVELGDYGYTF

v_call: TRBV6-5
j_call: TRBJ2-7
d_call: NA
clone_size: NA
cdr3_nt: TGTGCCAGCAGTTACGGGATAGGGTCCTACGAGCAGTACTTC
cdr3_aa: CASSYGIGSYEQYF

v_call: TRBV27
j_call: TRBJ2-7
d_call: NA
clone_size: NA
cdr3_nt: TGTGCCAGCAGCTTAGGCGCCATGGGCCCCTCCTACGAGCAGTACTTC
cdr3_aa: CASSLGAMGPSYEQYF